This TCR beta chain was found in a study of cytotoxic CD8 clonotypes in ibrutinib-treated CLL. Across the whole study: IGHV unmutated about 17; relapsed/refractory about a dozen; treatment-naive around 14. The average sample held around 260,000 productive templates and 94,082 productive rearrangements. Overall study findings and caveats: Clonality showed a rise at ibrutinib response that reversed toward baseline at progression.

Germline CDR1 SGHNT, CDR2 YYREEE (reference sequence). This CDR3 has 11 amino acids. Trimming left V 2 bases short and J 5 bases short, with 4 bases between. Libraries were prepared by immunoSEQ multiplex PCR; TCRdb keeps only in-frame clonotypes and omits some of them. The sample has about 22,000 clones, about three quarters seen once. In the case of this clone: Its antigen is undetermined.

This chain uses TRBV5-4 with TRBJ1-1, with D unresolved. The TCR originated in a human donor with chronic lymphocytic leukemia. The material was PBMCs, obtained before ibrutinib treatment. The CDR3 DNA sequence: TGTGCCAGCAGCTTTGGGACTGAAGCTTTCTTT. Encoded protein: CASSFGTEAFF.